This T cell receptor (beta chain) derives from a study of blood T cell repertoires in COVID-19. Study as a whole: The origin of the acute and convalescent COVID-19 samples was the United States, Italy and Spain. T cells, B-cell-depleted T cells, or PBMCs provided the cDNA or gDNA that served as material.

Study processing details: From reference gene primer amplification, estimates of nucleated cell counts were derived. Generated by immunoSEQ multiplex PCR, the TCRdb table keeps only in-frame clones and is missing some. V, J and clone size derive from that table, while D and trimming were established from the DNA sequence. The profile shows about 250,000 clones, roughly 87% of them singletons. The germline V gene has CDR1 LNHDA and CDR2 SQIVND (reference sequence). This CDR3 has 15 residues. With 4 bases clipped from V and 15 bases from J, the junction kept 14 bases outside the gene matches. The TCR sequence derives from a man between 18 and 29 years old with active or convalescent COVID-19. The chain employs TRBV19 and TRBJ1-6; 8 bases map to TRBD1. What was sequenced was peripheral blood. The CDR3 bases are TGTGCCAGTAGTAACCGACAGGGGCTCCCTTCGCTCCTCCACTTT. The encoded protein is CASSNRQGLPSLLHF.